A selection of T cell receptor beta chains follows, all from one sample in a study of response to subunit inactivated influenza vaccine. TCRdb passed the RT-PCR reads through MiXCR, listing each CDR3 protein once. This table has more than 450,000 distinct CDR3 sequences, 10% to 15% appearing once. The specimen comprised PBMCs from blood, sampled on the day of vaccination. These receptors were collected from a man between 45 and 60 years old who received an inactivated influenza vaccine. CDR3s leave out the opening cysteine and the closing phenylalanine or tryptophan.

V,J,CDR3
TRBV28,TRBJ2-7,ASSLSERKTSGDEQY
TRBV28,TRBJ1-5,ASNIYGEPNQPQH
TRBV20-1,TRBJ2-1,SARLAGVPYNEQF
TRBV20-1,TRBJ1-1,SARDPFLMNTEAF
TRBV20-1,TRBJ2-3,SACQGGPTDTQY
TRBV4-1,TRBJ2-5,ASSRLGTVQETQY
TRBV5-1,TRBJ2-7,ASSPTGLAGDEQY
TRBV12-3/TRBV12-4,TRBJ2-7,ASSWDYSYEQY
TRBV7-9,TRBJ2-2,ASSSAGYGELF
TRBV6-1,TRBJ2-2,ASSSPKRTGELF
TRBV10-1,TRBJ2-5,ASSADRWGETQY
TRBV5-1,TRBJ2-3,ASSWYGSSTDTQY
TRBV24-1,TRBJ2-1,ATSDLLSSGPGEQF
TRBV11-2,TRBJ2-2,ASSFPLGHRPGELF
TRBV19,TRBJ1-1,ASRETAYTEAF
TRBV10-3,TRBJ2-7,AISVRTGLLTEQY
TRBV28,TRBJ1-2,ATASGASYGYT
TRBV6-2/TRBV6-3,TRBJ2-1,ASSYSSRPSYNEQF
TRBV7-9,TRBJ2-1,ASSHSGTSSEQF
TRBV5-5,TRBJ2-7,ASRVATEVFYEQY
TRBV12-3/TRBV12-4,TRBJ1-2,ASSFQGHGYGYT
TRBV5-4,TRBJ1-2,ASSLYGDGYT
TRBV20-1,TRBJ2-1,SARDLGENSYNEQF
TRBV28,TRBJ1-2,ASRIPGAGGYT
TRBV4-3,TRBJ2-7,ASSQDYPGITYEQY
TRBV28,TRBJ2-3,ASSSPMSGGRADTQY
TRBV7-6,TRBJ2-4,ASSPGTGYAKNIQY
TRBV15,TRBJ2-2,ATSTDRVRGELF
TRBV20-1,TRBJ1-2,SARDSRAGYT
TRBV20-1,TRBJ1-4,SARDRNKLGLF
TRBV30,TRBJ2-3,AWGLGDGPQY
TRBV20-1,TRBJ2-7,SATGNEQY
TRBV20-1,TRBJ2-1,SASRRDEQF
TRBV29-1,TRBJ2-3,SVASSGAADTQY
TRBV19,TRBJ2-3,ASSSGGQGTDTQY
TRBV5-1,TRBJ2-3,ASGSGALDTQY
TRBV7-9,TRBJ2-6,ASSTRGQGANVLT
TRBV7-9,TRBJ2-7,ASSRDGLGQY
TRBV12-3/TRBV12-4,TRBJ2-7,ASSSSTGSPYEQY
TRBV12-3/TRBV12-4,TRBJ2-6,ASSPGQGALGANVLT
TRBV7-8,TRBJ2-2,ASRKGQSNTGELF
TRBV7-9,TRBJ2-7,ASSWDPYEQY
TRBV7-7,TRBJ1-2,ASSLAKAEIYGYT
TRBV4-1,TRBJ2-7,ASSQDGGAEQY
TRBV20-1,TRBJ1-2,SATRGIDYT
TRBV9,TRBJ1-1,ASSSQKSGFATEAF
TRBV12-3/TRBV12-4,TRBJ1-1,ASSLGGNTEAF
TRBV20-1,TRBJ2-1,SARIAGGLNEQF
TRBV12-3/TRBV12-4,TRBJ2-2,ASILTGTGELF
TRBV2,TRBJ1-4,ATSRGGNEKLF
TRBV12-3/TRBV12-4,TRBJ1-4,ASSQRGGWEKLF
TRBV3-1,TRBJ2-1,ASRSQSSYNEQF
TRBV28,TRBJ2-7,ASSSSGSDRGRQY
TRBV12-3/TRBV12-4,TRBJ2-1,ASRFRDRGRDEQF
TRBV5-1,TRBJ2-1,ASSEWDSGEQF